Presented here are 2 T cell receptor beta chains from one specimen sequenced in a study of T cell responses to AZD1222 COVID-19 vaccine. TCRdb's copy holds only in-frame clones and misses some; the assay was immunoSEQ multiplex PCR. The sample shows about 82,000 clones, 75% to 90% of them seen only once. Material: peripheral blood, obtained 28 days after the second AZD1222 dose. These receptors all stem from an adult who received the AZD1222 COVID-19 vaccine.

This rearrangement joins TRBV7-9 to TRBJ2-5; D may match TRBD1 or TRBD2 (6 bases each). Germline CDR1 SEHNR, CDR2 FQNEAQ (reference sequence). The V and J ends lost 3 bases and 3 bases respectively, with 14 bases between them. The CDR3 is 15 amino acids. In nucleotides, the CDR3 is TGTGCCAGCAGCTTGATAACGGGGGCCGAAGAGACCCAGTACTTC. Translation: CASSLITGAEETQYF. Together with reference TRBV7-9 and TRBJ2-5, the CDR3 gives the full variable domain: DTGVSQNPRHKITKRGQNVTFRCDPISEHNRLYWYRQTLGQGPEFLTYFQNEAQLEKSRLLSDRFSAERPKGSFSTLEIQRTEQGDSAMYLCASSLITGAEETQYFGPGTRLLVL.

The chain joins TRBV5-1 to TRBJ1-2, with D perhaps matching TRBD1 (6 bases). This CDR3 is 14 amino acids long. Per germline, CDR1 SGHRS and CDR2 YFSETQ. Trimming took off 7 bases at V and 8 bases at J, with 21 bases between the two ends. The CDR3 sequence: CASGDTGRGGGYTF. DNA for the CDR3: TGCGCCAGCGGTGATACAGGGAGGGGAGGCGGCTACACCTTC. Full variable domain (outside the CDR3, taken from reference TRBV5-1 and TRBJ1-2): KAGVTQTPRYLIKTRGQQVTLSCSPISGHRSVSWYQQTPGQGLQFLFEYFSETQRNKGNFPGRFSGRQFSNSRSEMNVSTLELGDSALYLCASGDTGRGGGYTFGSGTRLTVV.